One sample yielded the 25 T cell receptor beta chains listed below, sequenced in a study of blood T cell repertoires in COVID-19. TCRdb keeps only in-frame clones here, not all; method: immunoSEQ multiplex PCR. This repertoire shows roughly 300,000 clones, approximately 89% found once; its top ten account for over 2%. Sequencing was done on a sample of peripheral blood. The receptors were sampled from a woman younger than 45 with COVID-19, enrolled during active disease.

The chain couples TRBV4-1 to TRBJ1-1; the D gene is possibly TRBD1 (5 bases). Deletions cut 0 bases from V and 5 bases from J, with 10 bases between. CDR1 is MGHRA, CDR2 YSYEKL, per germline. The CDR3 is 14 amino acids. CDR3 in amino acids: CASSQDYSGTEAFF. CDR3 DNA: TGCGCCAGCAGCCAAGATTATTCAGGGACTGAAGCTTTCTTT.

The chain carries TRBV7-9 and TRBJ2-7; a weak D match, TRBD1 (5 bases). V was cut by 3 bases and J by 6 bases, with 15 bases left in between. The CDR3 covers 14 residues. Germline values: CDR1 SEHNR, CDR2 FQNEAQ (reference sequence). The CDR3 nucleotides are TGTGCCAGCAGCTTGGGGCGGCCGCTTGTCGAGCAGTACTTC. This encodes CASSLGRPLVEQYF.

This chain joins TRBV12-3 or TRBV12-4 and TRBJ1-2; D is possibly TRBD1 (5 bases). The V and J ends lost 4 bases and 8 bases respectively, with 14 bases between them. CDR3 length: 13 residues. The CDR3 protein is CASSSPTEVGYTF. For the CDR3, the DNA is TGTGCCAGCAGTTCCCCGACAGAAGTAGGCTACACCTTC.

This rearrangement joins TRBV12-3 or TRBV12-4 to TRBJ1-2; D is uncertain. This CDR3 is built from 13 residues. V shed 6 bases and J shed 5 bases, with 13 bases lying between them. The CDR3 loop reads CASSPAGLYGYTF. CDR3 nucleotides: TGTGCCAGCAGCCCAGCCGGACTGTATGGCTACACCTTC.

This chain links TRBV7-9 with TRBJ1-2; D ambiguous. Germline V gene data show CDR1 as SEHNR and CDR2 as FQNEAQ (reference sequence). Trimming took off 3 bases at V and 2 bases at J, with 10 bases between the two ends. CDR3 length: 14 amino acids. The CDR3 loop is CASSFSLTNYGYTF. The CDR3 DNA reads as TGTGCCAGCAGCTTCAGTCTCACGAACTATGGCTACACCTTC.

The CDR3 sequence is CAISGLAGVDYEQYF. In nucleotides, the CDR3 is TGTGCCATCAGTGGACTAGCGGGAGTTGATTACGAGCAGTACTTC. The chain employs TRBV10-3 and TRBJ2-7, with 12 bases identical to TRBD2. Germline V gives CDR1 ENHRY, CDR2 SYGVKD. This CDR3 has 15 amino acids. J was trimmed by 4 bases and V by 4 bases; bases with no gene match: 5.

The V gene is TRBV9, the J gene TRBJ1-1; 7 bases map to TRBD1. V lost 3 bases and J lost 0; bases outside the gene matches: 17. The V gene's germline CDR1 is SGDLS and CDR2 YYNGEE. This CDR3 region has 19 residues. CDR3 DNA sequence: TGTGCCAGCAGCGAGGACCCCCACAGACAGGGAGGCATGAACACTGAAGCTTTCTTT. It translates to CASSEDPHRQGGMNTEAFF.

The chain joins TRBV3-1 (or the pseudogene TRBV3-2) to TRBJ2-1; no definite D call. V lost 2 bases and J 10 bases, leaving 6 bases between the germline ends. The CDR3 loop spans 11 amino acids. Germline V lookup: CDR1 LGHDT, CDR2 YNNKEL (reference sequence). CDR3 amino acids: CASSQKREQFF. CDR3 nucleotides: TGTGCCAGCAGCCAAAAGAGAGAGCAGTTCTTC.

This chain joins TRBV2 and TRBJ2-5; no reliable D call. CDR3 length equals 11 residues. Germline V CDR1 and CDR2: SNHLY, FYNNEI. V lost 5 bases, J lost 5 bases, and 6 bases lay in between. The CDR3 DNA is TGTGCCAGCAGTCCTAAGGAGACCCAGTACTTC. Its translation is CASSPKETQYF.

This CDR3 reads CASSHESGRTQYF. For the CDR3, the DNA is TGTGCCAGCAGCCACGAGAGCGGGAGGACGCAGTATTTT. V is TRBV3-1 (or the pseudogene TRBV3-2) and J is TRBJ2-3, with 9 bases identical to TRBD2. The CDR3 totals 13 residues. Germline V gives CDR1 LGHDT, CDR2 YNNKEL (reference sequence). V shed 3 bases and J 9 bases; nucleotides not matched to a gene: 4.

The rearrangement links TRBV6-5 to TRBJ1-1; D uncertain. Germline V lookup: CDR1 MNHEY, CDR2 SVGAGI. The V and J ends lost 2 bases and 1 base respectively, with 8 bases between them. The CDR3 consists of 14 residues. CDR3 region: CASSYEDGNTEAFF. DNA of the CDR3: TGTGCCAGCAGTTACGAGGATGGGAACACTGAAGCTTTCTTT.

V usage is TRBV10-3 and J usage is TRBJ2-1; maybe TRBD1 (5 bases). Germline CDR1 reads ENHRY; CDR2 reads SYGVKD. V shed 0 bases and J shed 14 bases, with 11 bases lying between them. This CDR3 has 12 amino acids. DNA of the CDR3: TGTGCCATCAGTGAGTCTACGGAACAGGAGTTCTTC. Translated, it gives CAISESTEQEFF.

The CDR3 bases are TGTGCCAGCAGCTTAGTAGCGGGACCCACCTTCAATGAGCAGTTCTTC. Its translation is CASSLVAGPTFNEQFF. The chain has TRBV11-2 and TRBJ2-1; 8 nucleotides agree with TRBD2. The CDR3 covers 16 residues. CDR1 is SGHAT, CDR2 FQNNGV, per germline. V trimming: 1 base; J trimming: 6 bases; junction bases outside the gene matches: 8.

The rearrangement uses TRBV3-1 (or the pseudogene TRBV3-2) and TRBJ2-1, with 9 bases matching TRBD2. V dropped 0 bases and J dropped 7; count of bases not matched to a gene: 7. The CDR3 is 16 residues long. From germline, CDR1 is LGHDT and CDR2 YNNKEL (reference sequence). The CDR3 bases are TGTGCCAGCAGCCAAGAAAGGACTAGCGTAGAGAATGAGCAGTTCTTC. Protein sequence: CASSQERTSVENEQFF.

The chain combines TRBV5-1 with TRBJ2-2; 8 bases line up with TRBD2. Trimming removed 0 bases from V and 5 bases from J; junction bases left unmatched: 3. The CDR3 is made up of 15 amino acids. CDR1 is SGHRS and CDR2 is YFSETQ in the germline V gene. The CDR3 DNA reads TGCGCCAGCAGCTTGGAAGCGGGAGAGACCGGGGAGCTGTTTTTT. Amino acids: CASSLEAGETGELFF. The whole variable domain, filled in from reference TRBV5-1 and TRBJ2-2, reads KAGVTQTPRYLIKTRGQQVTLSCSPISGHRSVSWYQQTPGQGLQFLFEYFSETQRNKGNFPGRFSGRQFSNSRSEMNVSTLELGDSALYLCASSLEAGETGELFFGEGSRLTVL.

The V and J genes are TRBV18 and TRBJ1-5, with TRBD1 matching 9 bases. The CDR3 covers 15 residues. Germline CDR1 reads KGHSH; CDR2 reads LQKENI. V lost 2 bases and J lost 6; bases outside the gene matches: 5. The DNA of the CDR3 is TGTGCCAGCTCACCAGTGGGACAGGGCGCTCAGCCCCAGCATTTT. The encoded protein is CASSPVGQGAQPQHF.

CDR3: CSAVKNTEAFF. DNA for the CDR3: TGCAGTGCTGTCAAGAACACTGAAGCTTTCTTT. The gene calls are TRBV20-1 and TRBJ1-1; D remains ambiguous. Trimming stripped 5 bases from V and 1 base from J, with 5 bases between. This CDR3 has 11 residues. In germline, CDR1 is DFQATT, CDR2 SNEGSKA (reference sequence).

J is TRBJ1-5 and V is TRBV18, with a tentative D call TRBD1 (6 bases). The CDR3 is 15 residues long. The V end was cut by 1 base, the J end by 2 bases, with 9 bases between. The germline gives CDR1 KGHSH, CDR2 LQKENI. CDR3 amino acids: CASSPLQGGNQPQHF. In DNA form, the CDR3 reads TGTGCCAGCTCACCACTACAGGGTGGCAATCAGCCCCAGCATTTT.

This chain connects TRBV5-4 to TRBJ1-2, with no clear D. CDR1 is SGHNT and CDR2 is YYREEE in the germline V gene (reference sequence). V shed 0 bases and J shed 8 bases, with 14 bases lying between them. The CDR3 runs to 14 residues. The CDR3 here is CASSLVSQSGGYTF. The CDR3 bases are TGTGCCAGCAGCTTGGTTTCCCAGAGCGGCGGCTACACCTTC.

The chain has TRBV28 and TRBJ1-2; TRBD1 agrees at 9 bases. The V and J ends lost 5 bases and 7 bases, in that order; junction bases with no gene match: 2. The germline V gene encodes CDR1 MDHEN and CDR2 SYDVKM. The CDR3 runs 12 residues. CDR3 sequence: CASSLGQGGYTF. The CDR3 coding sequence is TGTGCCAGCAGTCTGGGACAGGGTGGCTACACCTTC.

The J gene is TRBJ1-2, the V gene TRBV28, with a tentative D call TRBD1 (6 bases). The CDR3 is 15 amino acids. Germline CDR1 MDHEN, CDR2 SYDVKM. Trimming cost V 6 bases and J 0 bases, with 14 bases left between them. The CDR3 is CASSLGTSPNYGYTF. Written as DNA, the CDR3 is TGTGCCAGCAGCCTAGGGACATCTCCTAACTATGGCTACACCTTC.

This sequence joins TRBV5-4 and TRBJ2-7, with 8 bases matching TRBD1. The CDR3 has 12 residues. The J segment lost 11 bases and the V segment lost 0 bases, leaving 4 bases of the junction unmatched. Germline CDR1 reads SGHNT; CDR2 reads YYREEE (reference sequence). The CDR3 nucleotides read TGTGCCAGCAGCTTGGGACAGGGGTTGGAGTACTTC. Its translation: CASSLGQGLEYF. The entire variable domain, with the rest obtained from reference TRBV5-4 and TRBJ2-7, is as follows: ETGVTQSPTHLIKTRGQQVTLRCSSQSGHNTVSWYQQALGQGPQFIFQYYREEENGRGNFPPRFSGLQFPNYSSELNVNALELDDSALYLCASSLGQGLEYFGPGTRLTVT.

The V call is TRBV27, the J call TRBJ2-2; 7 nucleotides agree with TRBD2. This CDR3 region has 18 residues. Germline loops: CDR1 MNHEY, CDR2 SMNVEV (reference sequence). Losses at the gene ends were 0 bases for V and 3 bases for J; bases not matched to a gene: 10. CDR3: CASSLSASGTMDTGELFF. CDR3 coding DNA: TGTGCCAGCAGTTTATCGGCTAGCGGAACGATGGACACCGGGGAGCTGTTTTTT.

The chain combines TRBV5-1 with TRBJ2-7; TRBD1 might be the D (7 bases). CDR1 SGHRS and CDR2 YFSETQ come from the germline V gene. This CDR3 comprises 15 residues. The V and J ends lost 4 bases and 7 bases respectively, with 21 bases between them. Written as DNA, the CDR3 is TGCGCCAGCAGCCCCACAGGATCAGGGGGGAGGGAGCAGTACTTC. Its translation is CASSPTGSGGREQYF.

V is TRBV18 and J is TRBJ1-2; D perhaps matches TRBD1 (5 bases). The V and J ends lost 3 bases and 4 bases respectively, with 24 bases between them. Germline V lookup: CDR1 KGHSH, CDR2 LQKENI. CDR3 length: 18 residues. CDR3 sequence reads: CASSPGLVQGALSYGYTF. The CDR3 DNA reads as TGTGCCAGCTCACCGGGCCTCGTACAAGGGGCGCTTAGCTATGGCTACACCTTC.